This T cell receptor (beta chain) was retrieved from a study of blood T cells in healthy people across ages. This clonotype was picked up many times. Trimming took 5 bases from V and 5 from J, leaving 12 bases between them. Germline CDR1 is SGHVS and CDR2 is FQNEAQ. This CDR3 is built from 13 residues. Each donor gave about 9.3 milliliters of peripheral blood. A sample-barcoded 5' primer and a J-beta primer mix were used in a second PCR of about 6 to 12 cycles. Every cDNA molecule carried a tag from a template-switch adaptor bearing 12 random nucleotides. Each CDR3 protein is one row after TCRdb ran MiXCR on the 5' RACE reads. Among roughly 560,000 distinct CDR3 sequences, less than 25% were seen once, and the ten largest hold 7.5% to 9%. Another study also made use of these data, one on T cells of mothers and their children. From that paper: Reads obtained per mother exceeded 10 million TCR beta CDR3 reads, with 2.5 million to 3.5 million obtained per child. Researchers report slightly higher, though non-significant, overlap in related mother-child pairs than in unrelated pairs.

Sequenced input: blood. This clonotype was obtained from a boy between 5 and 17 years old in good health. The V gene is TRBV7-8, the J gene TRBJ1-2, with D unresolved. The CDR3 here is CASSAGSSYGYTF. In DNA, the CDR3 is TGTGCCAGCAGCGCGGGATCGAGTTATGGCTACACCTTC.